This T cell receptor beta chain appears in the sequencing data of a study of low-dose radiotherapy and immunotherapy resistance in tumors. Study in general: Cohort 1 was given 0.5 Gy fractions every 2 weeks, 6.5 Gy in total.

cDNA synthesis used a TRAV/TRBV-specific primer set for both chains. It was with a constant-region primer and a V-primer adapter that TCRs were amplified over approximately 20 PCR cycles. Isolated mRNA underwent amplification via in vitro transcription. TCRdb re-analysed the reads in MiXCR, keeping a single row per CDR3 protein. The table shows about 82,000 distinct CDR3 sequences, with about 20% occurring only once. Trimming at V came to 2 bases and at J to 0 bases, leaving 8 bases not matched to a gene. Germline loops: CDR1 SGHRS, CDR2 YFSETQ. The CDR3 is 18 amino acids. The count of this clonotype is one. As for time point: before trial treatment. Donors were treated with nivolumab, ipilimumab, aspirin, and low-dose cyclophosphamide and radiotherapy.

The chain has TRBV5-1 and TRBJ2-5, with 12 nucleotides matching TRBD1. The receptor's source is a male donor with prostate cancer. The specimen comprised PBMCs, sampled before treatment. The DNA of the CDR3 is TGCGCCAGCAGCTTCCAACCGGGACAGGGGGCCCACCAAGAGACCCAGTACTTC. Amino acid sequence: CASSFQPGQGAHQETQYF.